A selection of T cell receptor beta chains follows, all from one sample in a study of blood T cell repertoires in COVID-19. The protocol was immunoSEQ multiplex PCR, while the TCRdb copy is restricted to in-frame clones and leaves out a portion. This sample has over 400,000 clones, with roughly 90% found just once. The sequenced sample consisted of peripheral blood. The origin of the receptors is a woman between 25 and 40 years old with active or convalescent COVID-19. Both conserved end residues are part of each CDR3. The D gene is left open where the match is weak. Rows give clone size only sometimes, using once, few, many, or a class for an expanded clone.

V gene,D gene,clone size,J gene,CDR3 protein,CDR3 DNA
TRBV19,.,.,TRBJ1-6,CASSSTGNSPLHF,TGTGCCAGTAGTTCGACAGGTAATTCACCCCTCCACTTT
TRBV6-4,TRBD1,.,TRBJ1-1,CASSRTGNTEAFF,TGTGCCAGCAGTCGGACAGGGAACACTGAAGCTTTCTTT
TRBV5-1,.,.,TRBJ2-5,CASSLLRVGETQYF,TGCGCCAGCAGCTTACTCAGGGTAGGAGAGACCCAGTACTTC
TRBV10-3,.,.,TRBJ2-7,CAIRRAGIATSGEQYF,TGTGCCATCAGGCGGGCCGGGATTGCAACCTCGGGGGAGCAGTACTTC
TRBV7-2,TRBD2,.,TRBJ2-7,CASSFWTSVSYEQYF,TGTGCCAGCAGCTTTTGGACTAGCGTATCCTACGAGCAGTACTTC
TRBV28,.,.,TRBJ2-1,CASSLIPGSVGNEQFF,TGTGCCAGCAGTCTTATACCCGGCAGCGTGGGCAATGAGCAGTTCTTC
TRBV24-1,.,.,TRBJ1-2,CATSDSDMAGYTF,TGTGCCACCAGTGATTCCGACATGGCCGGCTACACCTTC
TRBV29-1,.,.,TRBJ2-1,CSVEAPGINEQFF,TGCAGCGTTGAGGCCCCAGGGATTAATGAGCAGTTCTTC
TRBV27,.,.,TRBJ2-1,CASSPYAGVNEQFF,TGTGCCAGCAGTCCCTATGCAGGGGTCAATGAGCAGTTCTTC
TRBV9,.,once,TRBJ1-1,CASSVGPGSAEAFF,TGTGCCAGCAGCGTAGGGCCGGGAAGCGCTGAAGCTTTCTTT
TRBV5-1,.,.,TRBJ2-1,CASGSEQFF,TGCGCCAGCGGTAGCGAGCAGTTCTTC
TRBV7-9,.,.,TRBJ1-1,CASSLRGGWNTEAFF,TGTGCCAGCAGCTTAAGGGGGGGATGGAACACTGAAGCTTTCTTT
TRBV7-9,TRBD1,once,TRBJ1-1,CASSFGQTGINTEAFF,TGTGCCAGCAGCTTTGGCCAGACAGGGATCAACACTGAAGCTTTCTTT
TRBV27,.,.,TRBJ1-1,CASSPRGASTEAFF,TGTGCCAGCAGTCCACGGGGGGCGAGTACTGAAGCTTTCTTT
TRBV5-1,TRBD1,.,TRBJ1-1,CASSLEGQLNTEAFF,TGCGCCAGCAGCTTGGAGGGACAGTTGAACACTGAAGCTTTCTTT
TRBV5-6,.,.,TRBJ2-1,CASSLEDFYNEQFF,TGTGCCAGCAGCTTGGAAGACTTCTACAATGAGCAGTTCTTC
TRBV7-2,.,.,TRBJ2-1,CASRSRANEQFF,TGTGCCAGCAGATCCAGGGCAAATGAGCAGTTCTTC
TRBV7-9,TRBD2,.,TRBJ2-1,CASSFRLAGHDNEQFF,TGTGCCAGCAGTTTTCGACTAGCGGGGCACGACAATGAGCAGTTCTTC
TRBV6-5,.,.,TRBJ1-2,CASSYLGGDGYTF,TGTGCCAGCAGTTACCTAGGGGGGGATGGCTACACCTTC
TRBV7-9,.,.,TRBJ1-1,CASSTMENTEAFF,TGTGCCAGCAGCACTATGGAGAACACTGAAGCTTTCTTT
TRBV30,.,.,TRBJ1-2,CAWSVARANGYTF,TGTGCCTGGAGTGTGGCCAGGGCAAATGGCTACACCTTC
TRBV27,TRBD1,.,TRBJ1-2,CASSLVATGEITNYGYTF,TGTGCCAGCAGTTTGGTAGCGACAGGGGAGATAACTAACTATGGCTACACCTTC
TRBV7-2,TRBD1,.,TRBJ2-3,CASTPQGWSTDTQYF,TGTGCCAGCACCCCACAGGGGTGGTCCACAGATACGCAGTATTTT
TRBV6-6,.,.,TRBJ2-7,CASGHDSREQYF,TGTGCCAGCGGACACGACAGTCGCGAGCAGTACTTC
TRBV2,.,.,TRBJ2-5,CASSAGPLGAETQYF,TGTGCCAGCAGCGCGGGCCCACTAGGAGCCGAGACCCAGTACTTC
TRBV11-2,TRBD2,.,TRBJ2-2,CASSLRLSLAGGGELFF,TGTGCCAGCAGCTTACGCCTCTCCCTAGCGGGAGGAGGAGAGCTGTTTTTT
TRBV3-1/TRBV3-2,TRBD1,.,TRBJ1-6,CASRMTGGENSPLHF,TGTGCCAGCAGAATGACAGGGGGCGAGAATTCACCCCTCCACTTT
TRBV2,TRBD1,.,TRBJ1-2,CASINPGQGNYGYTF,TGTGCCAGCATTAACCCGGGACAGGGCAACTATGGCTACACCTTC
TRBV2,TRBD2,.,TRBJ2-1,CASRAGGLYNEQFF,TGTGCCAGCAGAGCGGGGGGCCTTTACAATGAGCAGTTCTTC
TRBV19,TRBD1,.,TRBJ1-1,CASSSDRPTEAFF,TGTGCCAGTAGTTCGGACAGGCCCACTGAAGCTTTCTTT
TRBV19,.,.,TRBJ1-3,CASRAQGVGNTIYF,TGTGCCAGTAGGGCGCAGGGTGTTGGAAACACCATATATTTT
TRBV3-1/TRBV3-2,TRBD1,.,TRBJ2-5,CASKEGKGAETQYF,TGTGCCAGCAAAGAAGGGAAGGGGGCTGAGACCCAGTACTTC
TRBV19,TRBD2,.,TRBJ2-5,CASRTSGRARVTQYF,TGTGCCAGTCGGACTAGCGGGAGGGCCAGGGTGACCCAGTACTTC
TRBV18,.,.,TRBJ2-5,CASSPGGAETQYF,TGTGCCAGCTCACCAGGGGGCGCGGAGACCCAGTACTTC
TRBV15,TRBD2,.,TRBJ2-3,CATSRAGGRTDTQYF,TGTGCCACCAGCAGAGCGGGGGGGAGGACAGATACGCAGTATTTT
TRBV6-1,TRBD1,.,TRBJ1-2,CASSGGTGSADYYGYTF,TGTGCCAGCAGTGGAGGGACAGGCTCAGCGGACTACTATGGCTACACCTTC
TRBV2,.,few,TRBJ1-2,CASRSGGTYGYTF,TGTGCCAGCCGGTCGGGGGGCACCTATGGCTACACCTTC
TRBV11-3,TRBD1,.,TRBJ2-5,CASSLEAGGAETQYF,TGTGCCAGCAGCTTAGAGGCAGGGGGCGCCGAGACCCAGTACTTC
TRBV2,.,.,TRBJ1-3,CASNPGISGNTIYF,TGTGCCAGCAATCCAGGGATATCTGGAAACACCATATATTTT
TRBV28,.,.,TRBJ2-7,CASSLLRGNPYEQYF,TGTGCCAGCAGTTTATTAAGGGGGAATCCCTACGAGCAGTACTTC
TRBV21-1,.,.,TRBJ2-5,CASPTGGRWTQYF,TGTGCCAGCCCGACAGGGGGTAGATGGACCCAGTACTTC
TRBV9,TRBD1,.,TRBJ1-1,CASSNQGAMNTEAFF,TGTGCCAGCAGCAATCAGGGGGCAATGAACACTGAAGCTTTCTTT
TRBV19,TRBD1,.,TRBJ1-2,CATSGGTYGYTF,TGTGCCACCTCAGGGGGTACCTATGGCTACACCTTC
TRBV10-3,.,.,TRBJ2-3,CAISEVDLSGFTDTQYF,TGTGCCATCAGTGAGGTCGATCTTAGCGGTTTCACAGATACGCAGTATTTT
TRBV7-2,.,.,TRBJ1-5,CASTGVGSNQPQHF,TGTGCCAGCACCGGGGTTGGGAGCAATCAGCCCCAGCATTTT
TRBV23-1,TRBD2,.,TRBJ2-7,CASSQSQAGTSYEQYF,TGCGCCAGCAGTCAATCGCAAGCGGGGACCTCCTACGAGCAGTACTTC
TRBV3-1/TRBV3-2,.,.,TRBJ1-4,CASRGQASEKLFF,TGTGCCAGCAGAGGACAAGCTTCTGAAAAACTGTTTTTT
TRBV7-9,.,.,TRBJ2-1,CASSPQALGYNEQFF,TGTGCCAGCAGCCCCCAGGCACTAGGCTACAATGAGCAGTTCTTC
TRBV19,.,.,TRBJ1-5,CASSPEGLQPQHF,TGTGCCAGTAGTCCGGAGGGACTCCAGCCCCAGCATTTT